This TCR beta chain was recorded in a study of T cells in pancreatic ductal adenocarcinoma. Study-wide points: Compared with tumor, blood showed more total productive templates and approximately 8-fold more clonotypes. Mean clonality was around 0.11 in tumors and about 0.079 in blood, not significantly different. Tumor-versus-blood clonality comparisons may be biased toward lower tumor diversity.

The selected patients with pancreatic ductal adenocarcinoma had surgery but no neoadjuvant therapy. On this clone itself: Its antigen remains unknown.

Libraries were prepared by immunoSEQ multiplex PCR; TCRdb keeps only in-frame clonotypes and omits some of them. The sample has roughly 100,000 clones, 90% to 95% seen once. The CDR3 sequence is 12 residues long. Trimming took 2 bases from V and 10 from J, leaving 9 bases between them. The germline gives CDR1 SGHTA, CDR2 FQGNSA. The sequenced material came from PBMCs. This sequence was found in a human donor with pancreatic ductal adenocarcinoma. The chain joins TRBV7-2 to TRBJ2-1, with a tentative D call TRBD1 (5 bases). The CDR3 sequence is CASSLRGGEQFF. CDR3 nucleotides: TGTGCCAGCAGCTTAAGGGGTGGGGAGCAGTTCTTC. Full variable domain (rest looked up from reference TRBV7-2 and TRBJ2-1): GAGVSQSPSNKVTEKGKDVELRCDPISGHTALYWYRQSLGQGLEFLIYFQGNSAPDKSGLPSDRFSAERTGGSVSTLTIQRTQQEDSAVYLCASSLRGGEQFFGPGTRLTVL.